Below, 11 T cell receptor beta chains from the same sample are listed, as sequenced in a study of T cells in Graves' hyperthyroidism and ophthalmopathy (dated by TCRdb to between 2018 and 2020). Libraries came from multiplex PCR. Sequencing was carried out with an Illumina HiSeq 2000. TCR beta CDR3 regions were amplified from RNA transcripts. A first-round RT-PCR of the TCR CDR3 used the HTBI primer set with the Qiagen OneStep RT-PCR kit. TCRdb reanalyzed the raw reads on its own, using fastp at Q25 for trimming and MiXCR for clone calling, and kept in-frame beta chains. Records with the same CDR3 protein are collapsed into one entry carrying the most frequent genes and DNA. Present in this sample are some 620,000 distinct CDR3 sequences, under 20% of which were seen just once. The ten largest clones represent 3.5% to 4% of the sample. The sequenced sample consisted of blood. Every receptor here comes from a woman under 40 with Graves' hyperthyroidism.

The sample holds many counts of this clonotype. The gene calls are TRBV11-3 and TRBJ2-1; 12 bases line up with TRBD1. Germline V gene lookup returns CDR1 SGHNT and CDR2 YENEEA. Trimming at V came to 0 bases and at J to 8 bases, leaving 5 bases not matched to a gene. The CDR3 has 16 amino acids. CDR3 DNA sequence: TGTGCCAGCAGCTTAGAGGGACAGGGGGCGGTAGATGAGCAGTTCTTC. It specifies CASSLEGQGAVDEQFF.

This clonotype was seen a few times. The chain has TRBV4-1 and TRBJ2-1, with 7 bases that match TRBD2. Germline V lookup: CDR1 MGHRA, CDR2 YSYEKL. Unmatched junction bases numbered 4, after V lost 2 bases and J lost 6 bases. The CDR3 has 14 residues. CDR3 sequence (DNA): TGCGCCAGCAGCCAAACGAGGGAGGGCAATGAGCAGTTCTTC. This sequence encodes CASSQTREGNEQFF.

This clonotype appeared once. A junction boundary mismatches the germline segment, possibly from a read error. The rearrangement links TRBV5-5 to TRBJ2-7, with TRBD1 identical over 8 bases. Germline lookup yields CDR1 SGHKS and CDR2 YYEKEE (reference sequence). The length of the CDR3 is 14 residues. This CDR3 reads CASSWTGTSYERYF. CDR3 nucleotides: TGTGCCAGCAGCTGGACAGGGACCTCCTACGAGCGGTACTTC.

There are a few counts of this clonotype. The chain combines TRBV10-3 with TRBJ2-3; TRBD2 is a possible D gene (6 bases). Trimming removed 6 bases at V and 3 bases at J, with 22 bases between. The CDR3 has 17 residues. The germline gives CDR1 ENHRY, CDR2 SYGVKD. The CDR3 nucleotides read TGTGCCATCAGAGCACACTCTAGGGTGGCGGGAACAGATACGCAGTATTTT. It encodes CAIRAHSRVAGTDTQYF.

This clonotype was observed a handful of times. A much larger clone differs by one base, so this may be a read error. The CDR3 DNA sequence: TGTGCCAGCAGTGTCGGACACGAGCAGCACTTC. Encoded protein: CASSVGHEQHF. The chain uses TRBV28 and TRBJ2-7, with TRBD1 as a possible D gene (5 bases). The CDR3 covers 11 residues. CDR1 is MDHEN, CDR2 SYDVKM, per germline.

This clonotype was counted many times. J is TRBJ2-1 and V is TRBV30; 13 nucleotides align to TRBD2. CDR1 is GTSNPN, CDR2 SVGIG, per germline (reference sequence). CDR3 length: 15 amino acids. The V segment lost 7 bases and the J segment 6 bases; nucleotides outside the gene matches: 9. The CDR3 DNA follows: TGTGCCTCGGACCCGGGACTAGCGGGGAGCAATGAGCAGTTCTTC. This sequence encodes CASDPGLAGSNEQFF.

This clonotype occurred a few times. This may come from a read error, since a much larger clone is one base off. The chain has TRBV30 and TRBJ2-7, with D hard to call. The CDR3 sequence is 13 residues long. The V end was cut by 5 bases, the J end by 5 bases, with 16 bases between. CDR1 and CDR2 from the germline V gene are GTSNPN and SVGIG (reference sequence). The CDR3 DNA sequence: TGTGCCTGGGTTCCCGTGGCCACCCACGAGCAGTACTTC. Its protein product is CAWVPVATHEQYF. The full variable domain, its missing parts supplied by reference TRBV30 and TRBJ2-7, is SQTIHQWPATLVQPVGSPLSLECTVEGTSNPNLYWYRQAAGRGLQLLFYSVGIGQISSEVPQNLSASRPQDRQFILSSKKLLLSDSGFYLCAWVPVATHEQYFGPGTRLTVT.

This chain connects TRBV6-2 or TRBV6-3 to TRBJ1-3; D is perhaps TRBD1 (5 bases). V lost 6 bases and J 0 bases, leaving 18 bases between the germline ends. This CDR3 has 17 amino acids. Germline CDR1 is MNHEY and CDR2 is SVGEGT. CDR3 protein: CASRKWGRTISGNTIYF. The CDR3 DNA is TGTGCCAGCAGAAAGTGGGGCAGAACAATCTCTGGAAACACCATATATTTT.

This clonotype was counted once. The V call is TRBV20-1, the J call TRBJ2-5; the D gene is possibly TRBD2 (6 bases). The V and J ends lost 0 bases and 2 bases respectively, with 16 bases between them. Germline CDR1 DFQATT, CDR2 SNEGSKA (reference sequence). The CDR3 spans 16 residues. As DNA, the CDR3 is TGCAGTGCTAGAGATTTGGGGGACTCCGTACAAGAGACCCAGTACTTC. Translating gives CSARDLGDSVQETQYF.

The chain uses TRBV5-1 and TRBJ2-2, with TRBD2 matching 13 bases. V was clipped by 3 bases and J by 0 bases; unmatched bases: 5. CDR3 length: 18 residues. CDR1 and CDR2 (germline): SGHRS, YFSETQ. This CDR3 is CASSSPGLAGPNTGELFF. The CDR3 DNA follows: TGCGCCAGCAGCTCACCGGGACTAGCGGGACCGAACACCGGGGAGCTGTTTTTT.

This clonotype was counted between two and nine times. The J gene is TRBJ2-7, the V gene TRBV20-1; no clear D gene. CDR3 length: 11 residues. Deletions cut 4 bases from V and 3 bases from J, with 7 bases between. CDR1 and CDR2 (germline): DFQATT, SNEGSKA (reference sequence). CDR3: CSAIVGYEQYF. CDR3 coding DNA: TGCAGTGCTATCGTGGGCTACGAGCAGTACTTC.